The 7 T cell receptor beta chains in this list originate from one sample, sequenced in a study of shared clonotypes between healthy human individuals. Only in-frame clones appear in the TCRdb table, and some are missing; sequencing was by immunoSEQ multiplex PCR. Here the sample spans about 1.5 million clones, about 98% being singletons. The material sequenced was naive CD4+ T cells sorted from blood. Subset here: CD45RA+ positively selected. These receptor sequences come from a young man in good health.

The V call is TRBV19, the J call TRBJ1-4, with D possibly TRBD1 on 5 matching bases. The V and J ends lost 3 bases and 0 bases respectively, with 14 bases between them. Germline CDR1 LNHDA, CDR2 SQIVND (reference sequence). CDR3 length equals 17 residues. For the CDR3, the DNA is TGTGCCAGTAGTATCCCGGGACGGCCTGCAACTAATGAAAAACTGTTTTTT. Its translation: CASSIPGRPATNEKLFF.

The genes are TRBV2 and TRBJ2-7; TRBD1 matches at 8 bases. Germline V CDR1 and CDR2: SNHLY, FYNNEI. The junction had 7 bases not matched to a gene; V was cut back by 4 bases and J by 5 bases. The length of the CDR3 is 14 residues. The CDR3 nucleotides are TGTGCCAGCAGTGGGAACAGGGGGGCAAACGAGCAGTACTTC. Translated, it gives CASSGNRGANEQYF. The whole variable domain, remainder taken from reference TRBV2 and TRBJ2-7, is EPEVTQTPSHQVTQMGQEVILRCVPISNHLYFYWYRQILGQKVEFLVSFYNNEISEKSEIFDDQFSVERPDGSNFTLKIRSTKLEDSAMYFCASSGNRGANEQYFGPGTRLTVT.

Note on this clone: Other DNA variants within this sample encode the same CDR3. The chain uses TRBV7-2 and TRBJ2-1, with a possible D match to TRBD2 (6 bases). The V and J ends lost 3 bases and 2 bases respectively, with 8 bases between them. The germline CDR1 and CDR2 sequences are SGHTA and FQGNSA. The CDR3 is made up of 14 amino acids. In DNA form, the CDR3 reads TGTGCCAGCAGCTTTGGCGGGACCTACAATGAGCAGTTCTTC. Its protein is CASSFGGTYNEQFF.

The V gene is TRBV7-8, the J gene TRBJ2-7; D may be TRBD1 (5 bases). The CDR3 runs 14 residues. Germline V CDR1 and CDR2: SGHVS, FQNEAQ. V lost 7 bases, J lost 3 bases, and 16 bases lay in between. CDR3 coding DNA: TGTGCCAGCACCCGGACACGGACCTACTACGAGCAGTACTTC. Residues: CASTRTRTYYEQYF.

The rearrangement uses TRBV5-5 and TRBJ2-5; 7 nucleotides agree with TRBD1. The CDR3 loop spans 15 amino acids. Trimming at V came to 3 bases and at J to 1 base, leaving 6 bases not matched to a gene. CDR1 and CDR2 (germline): SGHKS, YYEKEE (reference sequence). As DNA, the CDR3 is TGTGCCAGCAGCTCCGGGACAGACTTCCAAGAGACCCAGTACTTC. Translating gives CASSSGTDFQETQYF.

The chain joins TRBV9 to TRBJ2-5; D is unclear. The CDR3 has 14 amino acids. Looked up from germline, CDR1 is SGDLS and CDR2 is YYNGEE. Trimming stripped 3 bases from V and 5 bases from J, with 14 bases between. The CDR3: CASSETRSRETQYF. Here the CDR3 DNA reads TGTGCCAGCAGCGAGACAAGGTCGAGGGAGACCCAGTACTTC.

V and J are TRBV5-6 and TRBJ2-3; 15 bases line up with TRBD2. CDR3 length: 16 residues. The V gene end was trimmed by 2 bases and the J gene end by 6 bases; junction bases not matched to a gene: 4. Germline lookup yields CDR1 SGHDT and CDR2 YYEEEE. The CDR3 here is CASSFGLAGGDDTQYF. The CDR3 DNA reads as TGTGCCAGCAGCTTTGGACTAGCGGGAGGGGACGATACGCAGTATTTT.